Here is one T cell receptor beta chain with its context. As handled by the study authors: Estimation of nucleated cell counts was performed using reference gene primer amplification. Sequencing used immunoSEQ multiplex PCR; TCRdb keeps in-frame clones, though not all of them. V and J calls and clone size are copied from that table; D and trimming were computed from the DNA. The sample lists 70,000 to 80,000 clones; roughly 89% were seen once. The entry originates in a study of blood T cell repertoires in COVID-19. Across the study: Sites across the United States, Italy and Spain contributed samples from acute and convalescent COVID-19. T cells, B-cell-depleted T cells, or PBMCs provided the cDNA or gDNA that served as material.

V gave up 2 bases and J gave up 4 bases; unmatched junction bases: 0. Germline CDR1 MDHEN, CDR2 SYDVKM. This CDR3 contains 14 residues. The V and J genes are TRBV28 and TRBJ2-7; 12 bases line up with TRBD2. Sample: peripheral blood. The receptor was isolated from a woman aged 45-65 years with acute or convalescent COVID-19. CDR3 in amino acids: CASSLLAGGYEQYF. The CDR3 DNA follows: TGTGCCAGCAGTTTACTAGCGGGAGGGTACGAGCAGTACTTC.